This passage covers 16 T cell receptor beta chains from one sample sequenced in a study of early T cells in non-severe SARS-CoV-2 infection. In TCRdb, the 5' RACE reads were re-called with MiXCR into one record per CDR3 protein. The data contain around 29,000 distinct CDR3 sequences, roughly 9.7% of them singletons. The sequenced sample was whole blood. The source of these receptors is an adult who was a healthcare worker with PCR-confirmed SARS-CoV-2 infection or an uninfected control (not recorded which).

The chain recombines TRBV6-5 with TRBJ2-7; D gene ambiguous. CDR3 size: 15 residues. Germline V lookup: CDR1 MNHEY, CDR2 SVGAGI. Trimming cost V 7 bases and J 0 bases, with 16 bases left between them. The CDR3 region is CASTGRNSPSYEQYF. The CDR3 DNA is TGTGCCAGCACTGGGCGAAACAGTCCCTCCTACGAGCAGTACTTC.

Written as DNA, the CDR3 is TGTGCCACAGGGCGGGCAGGGGGCTACGAGCAGTACTTC. This codes for CATGRAGGYEQYF. J is TRBJ2-7 and V is TRBV6-1, with 7 positions matching TRBD1. The germline gives CDR1 MNHNS, CDR2 SASEGT. Unmatched junction bases numbered 9, after V lost 10 bases and J lost 3 bases. The CDR3 runs 13 residues.

CDR3: CATSDRGTVNEQFF. The CDR3, as DNA: TGTGCCACCAGTGACAGGGGGACCGTCAATGAGCAGTTCTTC. This chain links TRBV24-1 with TRBJ2-1, with 7 bases that match TRBD1. Germline-derived CDR1 and CDR2 are KGHDR and SFDVKD. The CDR3 extends over 14 amino acids. Losses at the gene ends were 4 bases for V and 6 bases for J; bases not matched to a gene: 5.

This clonotype was seen more than once but under ten times. The gene calls are TRBV5-6 and TRBJ1-2, with 7 positions matching TRBD1. The CDR3 is 15 residues long. The ends lost 3 bases at V and 8 bases at J; junction bases unmatched: 13. The germline CDR1 and CDR2 sequences are SGHDT and YYEEEE. The CDR3 DNA reads as TGTGCCAGCAGCTCGCCAGTGAGACAGGGCGGCGGCTACACCTTC. This codes for CASSSPVRQGGGYTF.

The chain combines TRBV19 with TRBJ2-1; 9 bases agree with TRBD2. The CDR3 length is 16 residues. J lost 6 bases, V lost 7 bases, and 13 bases had no gene match. Germline V gene data show CDR1 as LNHDA and CDR2 as SQIVND (reference sequence). CDR3 sequence (DNA): TGTGCCAGTACAGATCCCATTGCGGGGGGGCTCAATGAGCAGTTCTTC. This codes for CASTDPIAGGLNEQFF.

The chain combines TRBV7-2 with TRBJ1-4; D is unresolved. The V gene lost 5 bases and the J gene lost 7 bases, with 14 bases spanning the gap. From germline, CDR1 is SGHTA and CDR2 FQGNSA. The CDR3 loop spans 14 amino acids. The CDR3 loop reads CASSLTGGGEKLFF. Written as DNA, the CDR3 is TGTGCCAGCAGCCTGACGGGAGGAGGTGAAAAACTGTTTTTT.

This clonotype occurred many times. The V and J genes are TRBV20-1 and TRBJ2-1, with D perhaps TRBD2 (6 bases). Trimming removed 4 bases from V and 6 bases from J, with 19 bases in between. CDR1 DFQATT and CDR2 SNEGSKA come from the germline V gene (reference sequence). The CDR3 runs 15 residues. In nucleotides, the CDR3 is TGCAGTGCTAAGAACGCGGCTAGCGATTCCAATGAGCAGTTCTTC. It encodes CSAKNAASDSNEQFF.

This clonotype is labeled large (0.1 to 1%). The rearrangement links TRBV14 to TRBJ2-7, with D possibly called TRBD1 or TRBD2 (5 bases each). Trimming left V 0 bases short and J 4 bases short, with 19 bases between. Per germline, CDR1 SGHDN and CDR2 FVKESK. The CDR3 has 17 amino acids. CDR3: CASSQETGPGSLYEQYF. The CDR3 DNA follows: TGTGCCAGCAGCCAAGAGACGGGGCCAGGGTCTTTATACGAGCAGTACTTC.

The chain recombines TRBV20-1 with TRBJ1-3, with D tentatively TRBD1 (5 bases). Trimming removed 2 bases at V and 0 bases at J, with 8 bases between. CDR1 and CDR2 (germline): DFQATT, SNEGSKA (reference sequence). The CDR3 runs 14 residues. The CDR3: CSARPTASGNTIYF. CDR3 bases: TGCAGTGCTAGACCGACAGCCTCTGGAAACACCATATATTTT.

This clonotype was counted at least ten times. The chain uses TRBV5-6 and TRBJ2-7; 8 nucleotides agree with TRBD1. The trim removed 2 bases at V and 4 bases at J, leaving 5 bases unmatched. This CDR3 is 14 amino acids long. Germline-derived CDR1 and CDR2 are SGHDT and YYEEEE. The CDR3 is CASSFGTGLYEQYF. Written as DNA, the CDR3 is TGTGCCAGCAGCTTCGGGACAGGTCTATACGAGCAGTACTTC. The full variable domain, in which reference TRBV5-6 and TRBJ2-7 provide the parts outside the CDR3, is DAGVTQSPTHLIKTRGQQVTLRCSPKSGHDTVSWYQQALGQGPQFIFQYYEEEERQRGNFPDRFSGHQFPNYSSELNVNALLLGDSALYLCASSFGTGLYEQYFGPGTRLTVT.

This clonotype was counted at least ten times. The rearrangement links TRBV10-3 to TRBJ2-6; a weak D match, TRBD2 (6 bases). CDR3 length: 15 residues. Trimming removed 8 bases from V and 2 bases from J, with 13 bases in between. Germline V CDR1 and CDR2: ENHRY, SYGVKD. The CDR3 nucleotides read TGTGCCATCTCGGTCGGAGGGGCTGGGGCCAACGTCCTGACTTTC. Amino acid sequence: CAISVGGAGANVLTF.

This clonotype was observed at least ten times. This chain connects TRBV25-1 to TRBJ1-3, with D unresolved. This CDR3 contains 13 residues. The V end lost 5 bases, the J end lost 2 bases, and 7 bases lay between the germline ends. Germline CDR1 and CDR2: MGHDK and SYGVNS. CDR3: CASSRQPGNTIYF. The CDR3 DNA sequence: TGTGCCAGCAGTCGCCAACCTGGAAACACCATATATTTT.

This clonotype was counted at least ten times. The CDR3 protein is CASSFTGTNIEKLFF. The DNA of the CDR3 is TGTGCCAGCAGCTTCACCGGGACAAACATAGAAAAACTGTTTTTT. This chain uses TRBV9 with TRBJ1-4, with D maybe TRBD1 (6 bases). The CDR3 runs 15 residues. Trimming shortened V by 4 bases and J by 8 bases, and 18 bases separated the two germline ends. The germline gives CDR1 SGDLS, CDR2 YYNGEE. The variable domain in full, with the rest retrieved from reference TRBV9 and TRBJ1-4, is DSGVTQTPKHLITATGQRVTLRCSPRSGDLSVYWYQQSLDQGLQFLIQYYNGEERAKGNILERFSAQQFPDLHSELNLSSLELGDSALYFCASSFTGTNIEKLFFGSGTQLSVL.

This clonotype was counted many times. The chain carries TRBV2 and TRBJ1-6; D is possibly TRBD1 (6 bases). This CDR3 contains 15 residues. The germline V and J ends were trimmed by 6 bases and 8 bases, with 17 bases remaining between them. Germline lookup yields CDR1 SNHLY and CDR2 FYNNEI. The CDR3 here is CASRLTGGRDSPLHF. CDR3 in DNA: TGTGCCAGCAGACTAACCGGGGGCCGGGATTCACCCCTCCACTTT.

The chain has TRBV3-1 and TRBJ1-2; D gene uncertain. The CDR3 length is 14 residues. CDR1 and CDR2 from the germline V gene are LGHDT and YNNKEL (reference sequence). V lost 4 bases, J lost 8 bases, and 17 bases lay in between. As DNA, the CDR3 is TGTGCCAGCAGCCCTTCGGTAGGGCCCTACGGCTACACCTTC. Translating it yields CASSPSVGPYGYTF.

This clonotype appeared many times. The chain has TRBV6-5 and TRBJ2-7; D is undetermined. CDR3 length: 13 residues. V lost 2 bases and J 3 bases, leaving 8 bases between the germline ends. Germline assignment: CDR1 MNHEY and CDR2 SVGAGI. CDR3: CASSYRLDYEQYF. DNA for the CDR3: TGTGCCAGCAGTTACAGGTTGGACTACGAGCAGTACTTC.